This TCR beta chain was captured in a study of blood T cell repertoires in COVID-19. Across the whole study: From the United States, Italy and Spain came samples of acute and convalescent COVID-19. In each case, the material was cDNA or gDNA derived from T cells, B-cell-depleted T cells, or PBMCs.

This CDR3 contains 14 residues. Trimming left V 2 bases short and J 2 bases short, with 9 bases between. From germline, CDR1 is MNHNS and CDR2 SASEGT. While infection was still active, Seattle patients were enrolled and then followed longitudinally. In the original processing: Amplifying reference gene primers gave estimates of nucleated cell counts. TCRdb's copy holds only in-frame clones and misses some; the assay was immunoSEQ multiplex PCR. From that table come the V and J calls and clone size; the DNA was used to work out D and trimming. The data hold fewer than 450,000 clones, with 88% observed a single time.

The rearrangement uses TRBV6-1 and TRBJ1-2, with D perhaps matching TRBD1 (5 bases). Input material: peripheral blood. This TCR was recovered from a woman aged 50 to 60 with COVID-19, enrolled during active disease. CDR3 residues: CASSEYKGNYGYTF. Written as DNA, the CDR3 is TGTGCCAGCAGTGAATATAAGGGGAACTATGGCTACACCTTC.